A single sample gave rise to the 11 T cell receptor beta chains below, sequenced in a study of cytomegalovirus exposure and HLA in healthy donors. PCR used 60 Vbeta primers and 13 Jbeta primers. Repertoires were generated with immunoSEQ multiplex PCR, while TCRdb's copy carries only in-frame clones and drops some. The sample records over 200,000 clones, more than 60% being singletons. The sample was PBMCs. All receptors derive from a woman in her thirties in good health and CMV-seronegative.

To note about this clone: One end of the junction varies from germline; a read error may be responsible. The V gene is TRBV11-3, the J gene TRBJ2-5; 15 bases fit TRBD2. Germline V CDR1 and CDR2: SGHNT, YENEEA. This CDR3 has 16 residues. In DNA, the CDR3 is TGTGCCAGCAGCTTAGGGACTAGCGGGGGGGAAGAGGCCCAGTACTTC. Its translation is CASSLGTSGGEEAQYF.

This clone was observed once. V and J are TRBV6-5 and TRBJ2-2; D gene uncertain. The CDR3 runs to 11 residues. The V gene lost 10 bases and the J gene lost 4 bases, with 7 bases spanning the gap. Germline-derived CDR1 and CDR2 are MNHEY and SVGAGI. The CDR3 sequence is CATRGTGELFF. The DNA of the CDR3 is TGTGCCACGAGAGGCACCGGGGAGCTGTTTTTT.

This clone has more than one count but fewer than ten. The chain recombines TRBV6-1 with TRBJ1-2, with unresolved D. Germline CDR1 and CDR2: MNHNS and SASEGT. With 0 bases removed from V and 8 bases from J, the gap between germline ends came to 10 bases. The CDR3 has 13 amino acids. In DNA, the CDR3 is TGTGCCAGCAGTGAAGCCCCCGCTGAGGGCTACACCTTC. Its protein is CASSEAPAEGYTF.

This chain links TRBV6-1 with TRBJ1-6; D is perhaps TRBD1 (6 bases). Trimming shortened V by 2 bases and J by 5 bases, and 13 bases separated the two germline ends. CDR3 length: 16 residues. Germline V gives CDR1 MNHNS, CDR2 SASEGT. The CDR3 region has the DNA TGTGCCAGCAGTGAAATGACAGGCTTAGATAATTCACCCCTCCACTTT. As protein: CASSEMTGLDNSPLHF.

There are a few counts of this clone. Other DNA sequences of this sample code for an identical CDR3. The chain combines TRBV6-6 with TRBJ2-5; 8 bases are shared with TRBD1. The J call may be mistaken, given a closer DNA end match to TRBJ2-7. This CDR3 has 13 amino acids. Germline V lookup: CDR1 MNHNY, CDR2 SVGAGI (reference sequence). CDR3 loop: CASSWTGFYEQYF. In DNA, the CDR3 is TGTGCCAGCAGTTGGACAGGGTTCTACGAGCAGTACTTC.

The chain links TRBV6-6 to TRBJ1-1, with unresolved D. There are 13 residues in the CDR3. CDR1 MNHNY and CDR2 SVGAGI come from the germline V gene (reference sequence). V was trimmed by 7 bases and J by 0 bases, leaving 9 bases between them. Written as DNA, the CDR3 is TGTGCCAGCAAGACGGGGTTGAACACTGAAGCTTTCTTT. Its translation: CASKTGLNTEAFF.

V usage is TRBV5-8 and J usage is TRBJ2-7; TRBD1 aligns across 8 bases. Germline CDR1 reads SGHTS; CDR2 reads YDEGEE. The CDR3 covers 15 residues. Trimming removed 4 bases from V and 2 bases from J; junction bases left unmatched: 8. CDR3 sequence (DNA): TGTGCCAGCAGCCTAACGGGGACAGGCCCCTACGAGCAGTACTTC. This gives the protein CASSLTGTGPYEQYF.

This rearrangement joins TRBV7-9 to TRBJ2-7; 10 bases fit TRBD1. V shed 4 bases and J 6 bases; nucleotides not matched to a gene: 3. This CDR3 has 13 amino acids. Germline V gene sequence: CDR1 SEHNR, CDR2 FQNEAQ (reference sequence). The CDR3 DNA is TGTGCCAGCAGCTGGGACAGGGGCGGCGAGCAGTACTTC. It specifies CASSWDRGGEQYF.

The chain carries TRBV30 and TRBJ1-1; TRBD1 matches at 8 bases. V shed 5 bases, J shed 5 bases, and the junction held 7 bases outside the gene matches. The CDR3 contains 13 residues. The germline gives CDR1 GTSNPN, CDR2 SVGIG (reference sequence). The CDR3 sequence is CAWVPRGRTEAFF. The CDR3 DNA is TGTGCCTGGGTACCCAGGGGGCGGACTGAAGCTTTCTTT.

This chain uses TRBV21-1 with TRBJ2-6; TRBD2, as called in the table, went unchecked against the DNA. TRBV21-1 is described as a pseudogene. The CDR3 is 17 residues long. In nucleotides, the CDR3 is TGTGCCAGCAGCAAAGCGGTGGGGGGTTCTGGGGCCAACGTCCTGACTTTC. This gives the protein CASSKAVGGSGANVLTF.

The gene calls are TRBV4-1 and TRBJ2-6; 8 bases are a match to TRBD1. After removal of 4 bases from V and 0 bases from J, the junction contained 5 bases not matched to a gene. Germline values: CDR1 MGHRA, CDR2 YSYEKL. CDR3 length: 17 amino acids. The CDR3 DNA sequence: TGCGCCAGCAGCCCACTCACAGGGGGCTCTGGGGCCAACGTCCTGACTTTC. It codes for CASSPLTGGSGANVLTF.